The 3 T cell receptor beta chains in this list originate from one sample, sequenced in a study of T-cell reconstitution after alpha-beta-depleted transplantation in children. Unique molecular identifiers tagged the TCRbeta library. TCRdb reanalysed the PCR reads using MiXCR and keeps one entry per CDR3 protein. The table shows about 540,000 distinct CDR3 sequences, with around 20% occurring only once. The sequencing here drew on PBMCs from the stem cell graft donor, taken from the stem cell graft. The source of these receptors is a human donor who donated a stem cell graft to a child with acute lymphoblastic leukemia.

This clonotype was detected only a few times. The DNA for the CDR3 is TGTGCCAGCAGCGCCGGCCGGGACTCTTCCTACGAGCAGTACTTC. It yields the protein CASSAGRDSSYEQYF. The chain combines TRBV9 with TRBJ2-7; D possibly corresponds to TRBD2 (6 bases). This CDR3 has 15 amino acids. Germline V gives CDR1 SGDLS, CDR2 YYNGEE. V lost 3 bases, J lost 1 base, and 14 bases lay in between.

The V call is TRBV29-1, the J call TRBJ1-1, with D perhaps matching TRBD1 (5 bases). CDR3 length equals 13 residues. Germline CDR1 and CDR2: SQVTM and ANQGSEA. With 2 bases removed from V and 4 bases from J, the gap between germline ends came to 11 bases. CDR3 in amino acids: CSVEPTGGTEAFF. CDR3 in DNA: TGCAGCGTTGAACCCACCGGGGGCACTGAAGCTTTCTTT.

The chain joins TRBV7-8 to TRBJ2-7; D ambiguous. The germline CDR1 and CDR2 sequences are SGHVS and FQNEAQ. This CDR3 has 15 amino acids. Trimming pared 5 bases from V and 2 bases from J, leaving 16 bases between. The CDR3 reads CASSPGSRPTYEQYF. CDR3 coding DNA: TGTGCCAGCAGCCCTGGGTCGAGACCAACCTACGAGCAGTACTTC.